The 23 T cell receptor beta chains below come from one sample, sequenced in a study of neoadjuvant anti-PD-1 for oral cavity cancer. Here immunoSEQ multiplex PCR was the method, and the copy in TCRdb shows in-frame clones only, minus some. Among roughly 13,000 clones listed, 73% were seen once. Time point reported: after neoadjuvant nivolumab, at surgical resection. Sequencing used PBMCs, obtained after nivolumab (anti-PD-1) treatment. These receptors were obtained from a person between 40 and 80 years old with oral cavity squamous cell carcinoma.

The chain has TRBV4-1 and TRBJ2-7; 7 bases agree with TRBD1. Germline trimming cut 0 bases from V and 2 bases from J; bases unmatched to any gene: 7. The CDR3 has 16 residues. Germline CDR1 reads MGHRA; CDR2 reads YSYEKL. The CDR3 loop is CASSQDPGTVAYEQYF. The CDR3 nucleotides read TGCGCCAGCAGCCAAGACCCCGGGACAGTAGCCTACGAGCAGTACTTC.

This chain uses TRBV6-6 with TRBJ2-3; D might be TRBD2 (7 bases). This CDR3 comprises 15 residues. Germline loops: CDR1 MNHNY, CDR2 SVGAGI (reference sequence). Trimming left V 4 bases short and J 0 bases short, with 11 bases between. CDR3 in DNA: TGTGCCAGCAGTTTGGGGGGGCCAAGCACAGATACGCAGTATTTT. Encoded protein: CASSLGGPSTDTQYF.

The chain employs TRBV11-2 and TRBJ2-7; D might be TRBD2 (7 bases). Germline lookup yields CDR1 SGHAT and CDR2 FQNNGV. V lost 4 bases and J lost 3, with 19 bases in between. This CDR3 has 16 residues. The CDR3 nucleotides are TGTGCCAGCAGCTCCGATTGGGAAGGGGGGGGCTACGAGCAGTACTTC. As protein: CASSSDWEGGGYEQYF.

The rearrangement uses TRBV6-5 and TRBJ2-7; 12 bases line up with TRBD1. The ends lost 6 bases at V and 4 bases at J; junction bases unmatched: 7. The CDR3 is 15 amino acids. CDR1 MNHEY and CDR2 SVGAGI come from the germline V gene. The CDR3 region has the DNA TGTGCCAGCAGGGGACAGGGGGCGAAGGAATACGAGCAGTACTTC. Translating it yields CASRGQGAKEYEQYF.

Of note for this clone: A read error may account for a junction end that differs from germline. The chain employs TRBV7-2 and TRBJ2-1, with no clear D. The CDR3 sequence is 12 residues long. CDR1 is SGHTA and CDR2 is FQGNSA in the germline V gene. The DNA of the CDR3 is TGTGCCAGCGGACCCTACCGGGCCTCTGAAATCTTC. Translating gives CASGPYRASEIF. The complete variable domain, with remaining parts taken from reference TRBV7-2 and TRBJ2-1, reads GAGVSQSPSNKVTEKGKDVELRCDPISGHTALYWYRQSLGQGLEFLIYFQGNSAPDKSGLPSDRFSAERTGGSVSTLTIQRTQQEDSAVYLCASGPYRASEIFGPGTRLTVL.

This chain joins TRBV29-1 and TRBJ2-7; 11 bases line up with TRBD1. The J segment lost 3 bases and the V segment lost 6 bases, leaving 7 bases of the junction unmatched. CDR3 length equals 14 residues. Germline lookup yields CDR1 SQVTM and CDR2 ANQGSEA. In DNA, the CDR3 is TGCAGCGTCGCCGGGACAGGGGGAAGCTACGAGCAGTACTTC. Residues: CSVAGTGGSYEQYF.

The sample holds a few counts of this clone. The CDR3 region is CAWSRHRLTEAFF. The CDR3, as DNA: TGTGCCTGGAGCCGGCACCGCCTCACTGAAGCTTTCTTT. The chain employs TRBV30 and TRBJ1-1, with D hard to call. The CDR3 runs 13 residues. The germline V gene encodes CDR1 GTSNPN and CDR2 SVGIG (reference sequence). V lost 3 bases, J lost 4 bases, and 12 bases lay in between.

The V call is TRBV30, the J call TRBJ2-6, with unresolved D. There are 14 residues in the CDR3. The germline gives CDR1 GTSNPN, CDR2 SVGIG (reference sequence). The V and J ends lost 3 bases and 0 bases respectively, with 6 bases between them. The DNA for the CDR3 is TGTGCCTGGAGAACCTTCTCTGGGGCCAACGTCCTGACTTTC. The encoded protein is CAWRTFSGANVLTF.

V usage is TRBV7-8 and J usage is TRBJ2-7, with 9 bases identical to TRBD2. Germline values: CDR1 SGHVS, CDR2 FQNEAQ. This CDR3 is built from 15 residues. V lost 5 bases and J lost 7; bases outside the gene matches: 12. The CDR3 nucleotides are TGTGCCAGCAGCCCCCTAGCGGGAAGTTCGGGGGAGCAGTACTTC. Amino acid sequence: CASSPLAGSSGEQYF.

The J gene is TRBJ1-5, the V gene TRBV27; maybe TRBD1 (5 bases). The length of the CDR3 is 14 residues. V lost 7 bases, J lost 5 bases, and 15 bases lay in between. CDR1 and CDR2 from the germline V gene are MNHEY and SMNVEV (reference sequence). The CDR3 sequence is CASTKVGGHQPQHF. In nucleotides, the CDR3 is TGTGCCAGCACCAAAGTTGGGGGACATCAGCCCCAGCATTTT.

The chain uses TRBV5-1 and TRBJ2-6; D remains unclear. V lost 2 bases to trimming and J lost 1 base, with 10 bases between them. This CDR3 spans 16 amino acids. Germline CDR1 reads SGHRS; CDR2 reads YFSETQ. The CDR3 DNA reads TGCGCCAGCAGCTTATCCGGACCTTCTGGGGCCAACGTCCTGACTTTC. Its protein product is CASSLSGPSGANVLTF.

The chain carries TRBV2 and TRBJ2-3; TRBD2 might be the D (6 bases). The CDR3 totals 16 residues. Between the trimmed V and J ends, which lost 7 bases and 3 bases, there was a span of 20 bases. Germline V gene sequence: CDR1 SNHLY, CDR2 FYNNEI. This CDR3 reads CASTRAGPGWTDTQYF. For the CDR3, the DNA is TGTGCCAGCACCCGGGCGGGGCCCGGGTGGACAGATACGCAGTATTTT.

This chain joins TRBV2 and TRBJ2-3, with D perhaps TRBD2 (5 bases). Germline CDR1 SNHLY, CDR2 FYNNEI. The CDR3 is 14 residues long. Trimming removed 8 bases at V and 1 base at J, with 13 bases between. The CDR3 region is CASEGLGGTDTQYF. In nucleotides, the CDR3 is TGTGCCAGCGAAGGACTCGGTGGCACAGATACGCAGTATTTT.

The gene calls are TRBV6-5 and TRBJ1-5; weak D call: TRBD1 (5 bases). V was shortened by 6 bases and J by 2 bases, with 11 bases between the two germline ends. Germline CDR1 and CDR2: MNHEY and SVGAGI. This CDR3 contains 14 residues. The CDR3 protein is CASSRLGGNQPQHF. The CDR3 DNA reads TGTGCCAGCAGCCGCTTGGGGGGCAATCAGCCCCAGCATTTT.

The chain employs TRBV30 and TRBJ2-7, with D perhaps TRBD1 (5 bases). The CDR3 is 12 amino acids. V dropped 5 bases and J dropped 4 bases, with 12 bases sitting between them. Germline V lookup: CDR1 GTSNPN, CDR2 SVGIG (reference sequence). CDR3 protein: CAWSHSGYEQYF. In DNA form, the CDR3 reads TGTGCCTGGTCCCACTCAGGGTACGAGCAGTACTTC. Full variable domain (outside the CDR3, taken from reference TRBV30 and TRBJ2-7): SQTIHQWPATLVQPVGSPLSLECTVEGTSNPNLYWYRQAAGRGLQLLFYSVGIGQISSEVPQNLSASRPQDRQFILSSKKLLLSDSGFYLCAWSHSGYEQYFGPGTRLTVT.

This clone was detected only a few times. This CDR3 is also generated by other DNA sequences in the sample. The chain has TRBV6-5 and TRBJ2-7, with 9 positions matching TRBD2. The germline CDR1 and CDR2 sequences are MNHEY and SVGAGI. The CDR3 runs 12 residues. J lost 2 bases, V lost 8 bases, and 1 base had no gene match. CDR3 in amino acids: CASSSGAYEQYF. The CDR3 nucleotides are TGTGCCAGCTCTAGCGGGGCCTACGAGCAGTACTTC.

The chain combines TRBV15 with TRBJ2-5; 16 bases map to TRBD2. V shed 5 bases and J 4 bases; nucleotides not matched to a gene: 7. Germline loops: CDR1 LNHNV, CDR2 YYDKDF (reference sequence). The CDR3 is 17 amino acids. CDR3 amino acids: CATSSGLAGGPGETQYF. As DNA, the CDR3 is TGTGCCACCAGCTCGGGACTAGCGGGAGGGCCGGGAGAGACCCAGTACTTC.

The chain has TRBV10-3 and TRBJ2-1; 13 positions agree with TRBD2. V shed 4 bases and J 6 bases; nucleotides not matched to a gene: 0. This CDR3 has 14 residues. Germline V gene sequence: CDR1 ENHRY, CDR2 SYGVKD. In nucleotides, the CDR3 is TGTGCCATCAGTGGGACTAGCGGGGGCAATGAGCAGTTCTTC. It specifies CAISGTSGGNEQFF.

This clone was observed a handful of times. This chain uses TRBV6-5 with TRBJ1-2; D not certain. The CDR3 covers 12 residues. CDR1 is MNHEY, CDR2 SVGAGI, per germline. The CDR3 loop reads CASSLGNFGYTF. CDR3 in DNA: TGTGCTTCCTCCTTGGGGAACTTCGGCTACACCTTC.

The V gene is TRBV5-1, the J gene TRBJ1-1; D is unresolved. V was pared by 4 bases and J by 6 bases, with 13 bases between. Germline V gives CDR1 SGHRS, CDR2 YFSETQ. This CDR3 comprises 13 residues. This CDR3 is CASSLLRGSEAFF. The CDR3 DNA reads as TGCGCCAGCAGCCTCTTACGGGGATCTGAAGCTTTCTTT.

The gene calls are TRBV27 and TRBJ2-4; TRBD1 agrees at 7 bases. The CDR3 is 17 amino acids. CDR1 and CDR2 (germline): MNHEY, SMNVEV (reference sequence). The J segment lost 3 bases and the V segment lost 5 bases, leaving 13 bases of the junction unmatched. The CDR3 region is CASSPIEGGLGKNIQYF. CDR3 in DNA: TGTGCCAGCAGTCCCATCGAAGGGGGCTTAGGCAAAAACATTCAGTACTTC.

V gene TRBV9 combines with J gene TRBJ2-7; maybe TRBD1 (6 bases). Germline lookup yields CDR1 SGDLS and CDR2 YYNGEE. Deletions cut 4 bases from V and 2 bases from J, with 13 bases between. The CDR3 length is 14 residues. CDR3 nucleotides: TGTGCCAGCAGCCCCCAGACAGGAACCTACGAGCAGTACTTC. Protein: CASSPQTGTYEQYF.

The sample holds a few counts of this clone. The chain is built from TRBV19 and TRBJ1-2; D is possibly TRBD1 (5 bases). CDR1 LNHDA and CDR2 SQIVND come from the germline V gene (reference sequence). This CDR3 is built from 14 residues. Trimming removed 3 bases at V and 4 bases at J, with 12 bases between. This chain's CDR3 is CASSILTGGYGYTF. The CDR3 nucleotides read TGTGCCAGTAGTATTTTGACGGGGGGCTATGGCTACACCTTC.